The T cell receptor beta chain under discussion was sequenced for a study of cytomegalovirus exposure and HLA in healthy donors (dated by TCRdb to the late 2010s). In terms of the full investigation: An earlier analysis of approximately 550 of the donors reported 276 Gb of sequence data and around 120 million unique TCR beta sequences from about 179 million T cells. All discovery cohort repertoires had been generated on a single sequencing platform. A later genetic analysis used genome-wide SNP genotypes for about 60% of the roughly 670 donors, treating that subset as a discovery cohort. In an earlier analysis of a few hundred of the donors, high-throughput TCR beta sequencing was used to judge whether each TCR beta V gene segment behaved as functional or pseudogenic. A separate validation cohort of roughly 130 different subjects was used in addition to the roughly 670-subject first cohort. Of the 300 to 450 genotyped donors, around 81% fell in the genetic ancestry cluster associated with self-reported Caucasian donors. Donor age, sex, ethnicity and CMV serostatus were collected together with the repertoire data. The later analysis used no new phenotypic data to find candidate immune exposures, relying instead on TCR beta sequences and their occurrence across donors. To predict cytomegalovirus infection status, the study combined high-throughput TCR immunosequencing, statistical association of individual TCRs with disease status, and machine learning. A few DR-DQ haplotypes were handled as single units for association and clustering because linkage in the cohort was strong. HLA typing covered class I and class II loci at four-digit resolution. A later analysis re-examined previously published TCR beta repertoires from about 700 donors and added high-resolution HLA genotyping to investigate patterns of TCR occurrence. Among 350 to 400 genotyped donors of the cohort, an average of approximately 250,000 unique TCR beta nucleotide sequences were sequenced per donor, approximately 20% of them non-productive. An early release covering more than 500 HLA-typed donors comprised approximately 290 gigabases of sequencing data and tens of millions of unique TCR sequences. The study was designed to test whether signatures of past pathogen exposure could be identified by cataloging public T cell receptors. The study profiled the T cell repertoires of more than 500 subjects by immunosequencing and related them to cytomegalovirus serostatus. Typing coverage differed by locus: A, B, C, DRB1 and DQB1 were typed in roughly 629-630 donors, DQA1 in 500 to 550, DPA1 in 600 to 610, and DPB1 in 450 to 480.

Study-wide conclusions, independent of this receptor: It was suggested by the authors that the approach could potentially be generalized to other disease states and immunological phenotypes. Assigning TCR associations to individual alleles was difficult when HLA alleles, especially DR and DQ, strongly co-occurred. In a later genetic analysis, fewer N-insertions in productive TCRs were reported among donors in an Asian-associated ancestry cluster than the 666-donor mean. A group of highly shared sequence variants was considered likely to be a technical artifact of the sequencing pipeline. In both the original and validation cohorts, the classifier was reported to diagnose cytomegalovirus status with high specificity and sensitivity. Because counts were too low, seventeen rarely observed V segments, including chromosome 9 orphons, were left out of the earlier analysis of 587 of the donors. A later analysis associated 16,951 TCR beta sequences with specific HLA alleles at a false discovery rate of 0.05. Most TCR sequences were seen in very few donors, while some public TCRs were found in many individuals. V-gene and J-gene trimming of TCR beta chains was associated with a missense DCLRE1C variant in a later genetic analysis, and the association was replicated in an independent cohort. A further reported finding was that TCR beta sequences accurately predicted the HLA-A and HLA-B alleles for most subjects in the first cohort. In a later analysis, TCR association rates were found to vary across HLA loci, with the most associated TCRs seen for DRB1 alleles and the fewest for HLA-C alleles. The study listed 150 to 200 TCR beta chains as associated with cytomegalovirus. Because some donors lacked HLA typing at each locus, the association tests relied only on the typed subset. The presence/absence analyses assumed that sequencing depth was roughly uniform across donors, and that assumption may not be true. Because the 87-base-pair reads could not distinguish some IMGT-functional V segments, including TRBV6-2 and TRBV6-3, those segments were excluded. In a later analysis, several top co-occurrence clusters were reported to appear linked to parvovirus B19, influenza, CMV and Epstein-Barr virus. In an earlier analysis of some 550 of the donors, most TCR beta V segments were observed in productive rearrangements about 87% or about 30% of the time, broadly matching IMGT annotations. In a later analysis, HLA-associated TCR beta chains were found to be more clonally expanded and to have lower generation probabilities than equally common non-associated chains. Linkage disequilibrium might explain the correlated functional status among segregating V segments, but an unknown experimental factor could not be excluded. A few of the identified cytomegalovirus-associated TCR beta chains were confirmed in vitro to be specific for cytomegalovirus antigens. Only TCR beta chains were sequenced in this cohort, and the absence of alpha or paired-chain data limited detectable features. In a later analysis, most CMV-associated TCR beta chains were found to appear HLA-restricted, with HLA associations seemingly driven largely by CMV exposure. Immune exposure information for the cohort was limited to CMV serostatus.

V and J are truncated by 0 bases and 4 bases respectively, leaving an intervening sequence of 9 bases. The germline V gene provides CDR1 SGHRS and CDR2 YFSETQ. The CDR3 spans 14 residues, from the cysteine through the phenylalanine. The only DNA kept is the CDR3, 42 bases in frame from the first base. This clone occurred a few times. No cognate antigen has been identified for it. Base qualities are not recorded, but no much larger clone differs from it by a single base. Preparation of the library involved the immunoSEQ multiplex PCR assay. For the multiplex PCR, a mixture combining 60 forward primers for TCR Vbeta segments and 13 reverse primers for TCR Jbeta segments was used. Amplification of the CDR3 region of rearranged TCR beta genes was performed with a multiplex PCR assay on genomic DNA. Amplified TCR beta libraries were sequenced as 87-base-pair reads on the Illumina HiSeq System. Concerning the study's data processing: A later analysis tallied roughly 76 million unique TCR beta chains across the roughly 610 repertoires, and some 10 million of those chains were shared by two or more donors. Raw reads were error-corrected and collapsed into unique sequences with a nearest-neighbor algorithm that merged closely related sequences to remove PCR and sequencing errors. Alignment of CDR3 sequences to IMGT reference sequences was used to assign V, D and J gene segments. Each retained sequence needed at least a six-nucleotide match to both a V gene segment and a J gene segment. A rearrangement counted as productive if the CDR3 had no stop codons and remained in frame with V and J, and every other rearrangement counted as non-productive. Following IMGT convention, CDR3 was defined as the stretch from the second conserved V-encoded cysteine to the conserved J-encoded phenylalanine. The earlier analysis of 587 of the donors excluded any sequence lacking an unambiguous match to a single V gene segment. In an earlier analysis of around 590 of the donors, a V segment was called functional when productive rearrangements were above 56.7%, and segregating when the standard deviation between donors exceeded 5%. A statistical classification framework was developed to diagnose cytomegalovirus status using the catalog of TCR beta chain sequences. A later analysis assigned V and J genes by comparing TCR nucleotide sequences with IMGT/GENE-DB human TR gene sequences. The TCRdist pipeline was used in a later analysis to assign CDR3 sequences and most-parsimonious VDJ recombination scenarios. In a later analysis, each TCR beta chain was defined by its CDR3 amino acid sequence together with its V-gene family, and reads without a unique V-gene family were excluded. As a way to deal with suspected cross-contamination and a sequencing artifact, a later analysis dropped 640 or so nucleotide sequences that were highly shared and had low generation probability. In a later analysis, a clonal expansion index was calculated for each public chain from normalized within-repertoire ranks of inferred template counts. A later analysis computed generation probabilities with a VDJ recombination model fitted to out-of-frame rearrangements, and checked the results against IGoR. In a later analysis, hypergeometric tests were used to score TCR-TCR, TCR-HLA and TCR-CMV co-occurrence, with a repertoire-size bias correction applied to TCR pairs. In a later analysis, false discovery rates were estimated by permuting HLA or CMV assignments 20 times. In a later analysis, co-occurring TCRs were grouped with DBSCAN, and TCRdist sequence similarity was added when clustering was performed within HLA-allele-positive subsets. Repertoires with fewer than 30,000 or more than 120,000 public chains were left out of co-occurrence clustering, as were about five repertoires with anomalous nucleotide sharing. TCRdb stores this immuneACCESS table with in-frame sequences only. Part of the clones is absent; in the studies checked, under half of the shortfall reflects unresolved V genes, and no reason is known for the rest. V and J calls and clone size follow that table, whereas D and trimming were derived from the DNA. The sample profile shows some 120,000 clones; 81% of them were found once. The ten largest clones represent about 1.7% of the sample.

The cohort consisted of 666 healthy bone marrow donors. All cohort members were sampled while nominally healthy, although unrecorded immune exposures were likely present. The donor tested CMV seronegative, placing the donor among the 300 to 400 seronegative members of the cohort. Every donor gave a peripheral blood sample, and the peripheral blood mononuclear cells from that sample were used for TCR beta sequencing. Genomic DNA extraction from the blood cell samples was performed with the Qiagen DNeasy Blood Extraction Kit. The sequence links TRBV5-1 to TRBJ2-3, with TRBD2 tentatively as D gene (6 bases match). Material: PBMCs. This sequence originates from a man in his late teens or twenties in good health and CMV-seronegative. The sequenced DNA: TGCGCCAGCAGCTTGGCGCCGGGGGCAGATACGCAGTATTTT. The translation is CASSLAPGADTQYF.